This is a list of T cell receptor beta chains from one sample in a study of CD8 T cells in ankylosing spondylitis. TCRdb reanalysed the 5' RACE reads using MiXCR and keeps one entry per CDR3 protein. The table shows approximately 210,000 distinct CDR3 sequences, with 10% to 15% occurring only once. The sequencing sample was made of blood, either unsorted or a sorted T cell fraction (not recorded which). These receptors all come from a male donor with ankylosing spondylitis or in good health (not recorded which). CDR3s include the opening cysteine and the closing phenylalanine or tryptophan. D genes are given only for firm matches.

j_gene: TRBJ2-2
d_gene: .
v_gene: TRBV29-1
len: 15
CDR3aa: CSVEGWGGLTGELFF

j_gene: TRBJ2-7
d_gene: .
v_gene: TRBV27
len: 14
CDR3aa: CASSLSNTGTEQYF

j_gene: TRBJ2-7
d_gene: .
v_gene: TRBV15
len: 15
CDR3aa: CATSSGRLSYYEQYF

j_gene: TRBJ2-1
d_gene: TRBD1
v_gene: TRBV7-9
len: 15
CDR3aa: CASSDRDSFYNEQFF

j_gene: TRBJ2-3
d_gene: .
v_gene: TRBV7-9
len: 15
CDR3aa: CASIRYVGGADTQYF

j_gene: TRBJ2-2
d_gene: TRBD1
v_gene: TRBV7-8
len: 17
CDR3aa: CASRSGQGALVTGELFF

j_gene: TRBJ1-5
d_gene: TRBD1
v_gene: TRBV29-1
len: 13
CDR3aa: CSARTGDYQPQHF

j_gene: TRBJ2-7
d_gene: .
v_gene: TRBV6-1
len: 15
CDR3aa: CASSEGVGTSYEQYF

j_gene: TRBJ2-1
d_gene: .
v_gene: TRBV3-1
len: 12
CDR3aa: CATREDSNEQFF

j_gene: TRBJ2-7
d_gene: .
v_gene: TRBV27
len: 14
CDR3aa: CASNPGQPPYEQYF

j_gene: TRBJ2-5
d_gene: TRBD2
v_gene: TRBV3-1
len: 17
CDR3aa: CASSQDWAGGGQETQYF

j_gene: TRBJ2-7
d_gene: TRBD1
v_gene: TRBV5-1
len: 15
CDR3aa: CASSPDGDRGYEQYF

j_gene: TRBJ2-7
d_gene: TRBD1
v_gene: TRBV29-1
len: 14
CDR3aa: CSVELTGGTYEQYF

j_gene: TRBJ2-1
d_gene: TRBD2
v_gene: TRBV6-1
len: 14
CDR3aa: CASKRTRSYNEQFF

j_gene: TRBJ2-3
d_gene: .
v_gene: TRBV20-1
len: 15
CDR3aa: CSASEDRNGPDTQYF

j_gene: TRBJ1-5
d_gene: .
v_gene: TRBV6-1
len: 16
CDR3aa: CASSEWDKASNQPQHF

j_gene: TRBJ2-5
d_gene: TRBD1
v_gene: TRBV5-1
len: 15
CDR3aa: CASSPGTGSQETQYF

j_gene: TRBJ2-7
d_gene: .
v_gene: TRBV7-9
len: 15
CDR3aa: CASSLAEGRTYEQYF

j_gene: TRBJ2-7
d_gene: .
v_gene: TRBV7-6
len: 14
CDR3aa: CASSRYSGSYEQYF

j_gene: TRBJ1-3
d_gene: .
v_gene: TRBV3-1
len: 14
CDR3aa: CASSPSLTGNTIYF

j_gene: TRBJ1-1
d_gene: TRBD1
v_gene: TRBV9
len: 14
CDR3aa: CASSLTGGDTEAFF

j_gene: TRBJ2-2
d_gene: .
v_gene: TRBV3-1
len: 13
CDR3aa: CASVGTNTGELFF

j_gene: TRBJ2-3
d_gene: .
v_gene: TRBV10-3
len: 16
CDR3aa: CAISQFVSDYTDTQYF

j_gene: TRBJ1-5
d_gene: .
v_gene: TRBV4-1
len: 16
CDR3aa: CASSRPGFGGSQPQHF

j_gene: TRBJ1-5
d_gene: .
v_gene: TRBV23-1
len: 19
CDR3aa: CASSNGIEARQGVKQPQHF

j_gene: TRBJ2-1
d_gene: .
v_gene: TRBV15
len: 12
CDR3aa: CATSASYNEQFF

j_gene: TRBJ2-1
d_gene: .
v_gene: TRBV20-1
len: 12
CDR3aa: CSAAPQGNEQFF

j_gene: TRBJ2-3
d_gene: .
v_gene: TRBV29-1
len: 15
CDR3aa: CSVVRQGGVTDTQYF

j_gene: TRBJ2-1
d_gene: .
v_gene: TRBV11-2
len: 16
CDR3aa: CASSSLAVGSYNEQFF

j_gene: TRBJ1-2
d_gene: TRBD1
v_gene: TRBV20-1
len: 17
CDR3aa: CSARDWDRGRANYGYTF

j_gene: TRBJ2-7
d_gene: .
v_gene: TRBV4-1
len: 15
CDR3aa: CASSQQGLFSYEQYF

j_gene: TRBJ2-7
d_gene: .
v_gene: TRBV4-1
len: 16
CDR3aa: CASSQEGREPSYEQYF

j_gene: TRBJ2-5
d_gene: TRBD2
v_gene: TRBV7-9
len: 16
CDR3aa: CASSLQEGTIGETQYF

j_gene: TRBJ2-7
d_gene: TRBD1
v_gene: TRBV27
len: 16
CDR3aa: CASSLTQGTVSYEQYF

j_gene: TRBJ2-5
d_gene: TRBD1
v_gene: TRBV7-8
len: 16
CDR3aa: CASSLSQGAGGETQYF

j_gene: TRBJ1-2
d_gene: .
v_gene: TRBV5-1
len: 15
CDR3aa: CASSLGPGLLYGYTF

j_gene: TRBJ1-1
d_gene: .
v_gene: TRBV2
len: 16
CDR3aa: CASSEAMHRVEVQAFF

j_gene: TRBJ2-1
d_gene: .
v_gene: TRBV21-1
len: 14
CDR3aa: CASSIRTRRDEQFF

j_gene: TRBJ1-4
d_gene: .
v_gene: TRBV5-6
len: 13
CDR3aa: CASSLNRAEKLFF

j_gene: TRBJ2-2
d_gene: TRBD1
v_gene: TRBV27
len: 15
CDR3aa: CASSLSQGASGELFF

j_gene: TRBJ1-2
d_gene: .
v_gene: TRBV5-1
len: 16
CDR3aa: CASSLTPGQNYYGYTF

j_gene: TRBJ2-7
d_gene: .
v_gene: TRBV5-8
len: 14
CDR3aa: CASTPVVAQDEQYF

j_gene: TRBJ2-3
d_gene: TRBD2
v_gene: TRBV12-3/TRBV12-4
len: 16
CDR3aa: CASSFGGGTSTDTQYF

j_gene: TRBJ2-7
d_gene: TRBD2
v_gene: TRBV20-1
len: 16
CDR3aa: CSAYPQGRGVLYEQYF

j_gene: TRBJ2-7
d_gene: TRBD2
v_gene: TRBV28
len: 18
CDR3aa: CASSSPTPRLAGSYEQYF

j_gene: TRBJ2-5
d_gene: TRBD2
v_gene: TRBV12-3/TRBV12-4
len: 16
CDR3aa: CASSFSVGGPGETQYF

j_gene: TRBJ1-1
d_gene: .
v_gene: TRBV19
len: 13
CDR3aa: CASRPTGPTEAFF

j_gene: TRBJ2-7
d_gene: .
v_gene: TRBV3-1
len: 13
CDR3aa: CASSQGGPYEQYF

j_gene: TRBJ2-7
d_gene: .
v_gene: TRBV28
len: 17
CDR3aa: CASSSPTSYSNSYEQYF

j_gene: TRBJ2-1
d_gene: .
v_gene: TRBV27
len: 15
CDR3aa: CASSLRHLAYNEQFF

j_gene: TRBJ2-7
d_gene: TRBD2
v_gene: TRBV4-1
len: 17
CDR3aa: CASSQYYTSGGAYEQYF

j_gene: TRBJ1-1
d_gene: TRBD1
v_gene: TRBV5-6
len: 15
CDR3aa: CASSLIRDRGTEAFF

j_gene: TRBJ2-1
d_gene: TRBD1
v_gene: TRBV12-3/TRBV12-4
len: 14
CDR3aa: CASSFWDRDNEQFF

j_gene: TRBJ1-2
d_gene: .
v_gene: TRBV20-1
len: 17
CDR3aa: CSARDTQSAVGVNGYTF

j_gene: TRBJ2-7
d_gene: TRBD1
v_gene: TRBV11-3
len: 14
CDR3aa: CASSSGTGDGEQYF

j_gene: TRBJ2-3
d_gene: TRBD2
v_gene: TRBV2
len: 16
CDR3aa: CASSEAGRGVTDTQYF